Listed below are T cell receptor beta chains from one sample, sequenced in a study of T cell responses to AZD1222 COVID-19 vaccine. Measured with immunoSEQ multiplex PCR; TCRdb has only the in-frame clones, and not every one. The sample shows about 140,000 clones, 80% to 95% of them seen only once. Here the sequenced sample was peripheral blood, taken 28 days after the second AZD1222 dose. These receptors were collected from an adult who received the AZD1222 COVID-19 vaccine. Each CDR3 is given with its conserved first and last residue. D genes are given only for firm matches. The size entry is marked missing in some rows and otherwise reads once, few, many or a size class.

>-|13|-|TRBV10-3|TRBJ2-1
CAISEEGVSEQFF
TGTGCCATCAGTGAGGAGGGCGTTTCCGAGCAGTTCTTC
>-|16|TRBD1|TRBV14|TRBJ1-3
CASSPYLTGTGNTIYF
TGTGCCAGCAGCCCCTACCTGACAGGGACTGGAAACACCATATATTTT
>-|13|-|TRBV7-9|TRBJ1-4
CASSRGGPEKLFF
TGTGCCAGCAGCCGGGGGGGCCCCGAAAAACTGTTTTTT
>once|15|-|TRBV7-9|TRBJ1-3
CASSTGGAPGNTIYF
TGTGCCAGCAGCACGGGGGGCGCCCCTGGAAACACCATATATTTT
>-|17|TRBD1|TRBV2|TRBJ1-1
CASRKKWGTVGNTEAFF
TGTGCCAGCAGAAAAAAGTGGGGGACAGTTGGGAACACTGAAGCTTTCTTT
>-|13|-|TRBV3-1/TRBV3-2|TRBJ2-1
CASSQLRDGEQFF
TGTGCCAGCAGCCAATTGCGGGACGGTGAGCAGTTCTTC
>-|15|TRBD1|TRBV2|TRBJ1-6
CASSGTGFYNSPLHF
TGTGCCAGCAGCGGGACAGGGTTTTATAATTCACCCCTCCACTTT
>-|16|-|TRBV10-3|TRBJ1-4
CAISEYSGTANEKLFF
TGTGCCATCAGTGAGTATTCGGGGACGGCAAATGAAAAACTGTTTTTT
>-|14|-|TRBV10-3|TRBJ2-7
CAISPRQDYYEQYF
TGTGCCATCAGCCCAAGACAGGATTACTACGAGCAGTACTTC
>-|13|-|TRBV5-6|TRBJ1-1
CASRSRALTEAFF
TGTGCCAGCAGATCCCGGGCACTAACTGAAGCTTTCTTT
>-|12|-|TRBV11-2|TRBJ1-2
CASSSTRASDTF
TGTGCCAGCAGCTCGACGAGGGCCTCGGACACCTTC
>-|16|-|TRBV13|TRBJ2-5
CASSLGLGGRGETQYF
TGTGCCAGCAGCTTAGGCCTCGGGGGGCGGGGAGAGACCCAGTACTTC
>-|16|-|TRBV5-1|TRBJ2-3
CASSLVQSHSTDTQYF
TGCGCCAGCAGCTTGGTTCAGTCACATAGCACAGATACGCAGTATTTT
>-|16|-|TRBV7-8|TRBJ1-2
CASSRSNQAPDYGYTF
TGTGCCAGCAGCCGCTCCAATCAGGCGCCTGACTATGGCTACACCTTC
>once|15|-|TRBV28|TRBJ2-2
CATTTTHLGAGELFF
TGTGCCACCACGACTACCCACCTAGGCGCCGGGGAGCTGTTTTTT
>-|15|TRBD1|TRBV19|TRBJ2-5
CASSSTGTGSETQYF
TGTGCCAGTAGTTCGACCGGGACAGGGAGCGAGACCCAGTACTTC
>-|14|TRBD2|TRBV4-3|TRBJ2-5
CASSQGTGRGAQYF
TGCGCCAGCAGCCAAGGGACCGGCCGGGGGGCCCAGTACTTC
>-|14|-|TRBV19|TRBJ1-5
CASSIVRGNQPQHF
TGTGCCAGTAGTATAGTTAGAGGCAATCAGCCCCAGCATTTT
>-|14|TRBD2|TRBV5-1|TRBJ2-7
CASRTSGSGNEQYF
TGCGCCAGCAGGACTAGCGGGAGTGGAAACGAGCAGTACTTC
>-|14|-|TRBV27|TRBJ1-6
CASSIQSHNSPLHF
TGTGCCAGCAGCATACAGTCCCATAATTCACCCCTCCACTTT
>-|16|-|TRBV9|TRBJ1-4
CASSEGSLQGNEKLFF
TGTGCCAGCAGCGAGGGGAGTCTCCAGGGTAATGAAAAACTGTTTTTT
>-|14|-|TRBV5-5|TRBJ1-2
CASSRPDTAYGYTF
TGTGCCAGCAGCCGGCCAGATACAGCCTATGGCTACACCTTC
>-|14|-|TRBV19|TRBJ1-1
CASSSWAQDTEAFF
TGTGCCAGTAGTAGCTGGGCCCAGGACACTGAAGCTTTCTTT
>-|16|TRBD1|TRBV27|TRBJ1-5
CASSPRATGGNQPQHF
TGTGCCAGCAGTCCTAGGGCGACAGGGGGGAATCAGCCCCAGCATTTT
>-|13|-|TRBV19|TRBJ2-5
CASSITSLETQYF
TGTGCCAGTAGTATAACTAGTTTGGAGACCCAGTACTTC
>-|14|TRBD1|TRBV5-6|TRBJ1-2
CASSLEWTGSEYTF
TGTGCCAGCAGCTTGGAGTGGACAGGGAGCGAATACACCTTC
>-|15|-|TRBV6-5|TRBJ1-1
CASRPLTIQGGEAFF
TGTGCCAGCAGACCCCTCACAATACAGGGCGGGGAGGCTTTCTTT
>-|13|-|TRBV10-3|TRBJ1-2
CAISENGSYGYTF
TGTGCCATCAGTGAGAACGGGAGTTATGGCTACACCTTC
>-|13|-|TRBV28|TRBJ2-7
CASSLVTTYEQYF
TGTGCCAGCAGTTTAGTAACTACTTACGAGCAGTACTTC
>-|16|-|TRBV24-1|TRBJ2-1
CATSDRGTLGSNEQFF
TGTGCCACCAGTGACCGTGGGACACTAGGATCAAATGAGCAGTTCTTC
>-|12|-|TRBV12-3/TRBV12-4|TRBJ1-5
CASSKMFQPQHF
TGTGCCAGCAGTAAAATGTTTCAGCCCCAGCATTTT
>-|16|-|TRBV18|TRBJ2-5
CASSPRTGVGRETQYF
TGTGCCAGCTCACCACGGACCGGGGTCGGAAGAGAGACCCAGTACTTC
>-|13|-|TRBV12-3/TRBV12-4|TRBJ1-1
CASSLGTPTEAFF
TGTGCCAGCAGTCTTGGGACTCCTACTGAAGCTTTCTTT
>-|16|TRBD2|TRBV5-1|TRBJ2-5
CASSLGLAVYQETQYF
TGCGCCAGCAGCCTGGGACTAGCTGTTTACCAAGAGACCCAGTACTTC
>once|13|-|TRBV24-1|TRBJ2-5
CATQGPRGETQYF
TGTGCCACCCAGGGACCTCGAGGGGAGACCCAGTACTTC
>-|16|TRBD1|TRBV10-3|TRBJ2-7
CAISAGTGSRIDEQYF
TGTGCCATCAGTGCAGGGACAGGTAGTAGAATCGACGAGCAGTACTTC
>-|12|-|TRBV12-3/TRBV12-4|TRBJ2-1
CASSFRYPEQFF
TGTGCCAGCAGTTTCCGCTATCCGGAGCAGTTCTTC
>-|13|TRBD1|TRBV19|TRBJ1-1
CASSIEGQRAAFF
TGTGCCAGTAGTATAGAGGGACAGCGGGCGGCTTTCTTT
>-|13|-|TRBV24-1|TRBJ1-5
CATSGSRDQPQHF
TGTGCCACCAGTGGGTCGAGGGATCAGCCCCAGCATTTT
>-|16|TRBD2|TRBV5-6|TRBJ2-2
CASSLGLAGEIGELFF
TGTGCCAGCAGCTTGGGACTAGCGGGAGAGATCGGGGAGCTGTTTTTT
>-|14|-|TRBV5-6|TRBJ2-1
CASSLAYGYNEQFF
TGTGCCAGCAGCTTGGCATACGGTTACAATGAGCAGTTCTTC
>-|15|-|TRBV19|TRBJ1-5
CASSMDSTSNQPQHF
TGTGCCAGTAGTATGGACAGTACTAGCAATCAGCCCCAGCATTTT
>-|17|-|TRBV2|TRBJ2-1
CASSLITRARLGNEQFF
TGTGCCAGCAGCCTAATAACGCGGGCCCGCCTAGGGAATGAGCAGTTCTTC
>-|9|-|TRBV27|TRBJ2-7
CAPPTAWSF
TGTGCGCCTCCGACAGCATGGAGCTTC
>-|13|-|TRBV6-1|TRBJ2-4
CASSEWGSDIQYF
TGTGCCAGCAGTGAATGGGGTTCGGACATTCAGTACTTC
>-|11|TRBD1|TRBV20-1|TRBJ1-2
CSARTGYGYTF
TGCAGTGCCCGGACAGGGTATGGCTACACCTTC
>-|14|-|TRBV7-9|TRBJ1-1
CASSREGSFTEAFF
TGTGCCAGCAGCCGCGAGGGAAGTTTCACTGAAGCTTTCTTT
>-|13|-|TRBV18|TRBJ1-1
CASSPDANTEAFF
TGTGCCAGCTCACCGGATGCGAACACTGAAGCTTTCTTT
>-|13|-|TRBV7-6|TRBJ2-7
CASSLEDRYEQYF
TGTGCCAGCAGCTTAGAGGACAGATACGAGCAGTACTTC
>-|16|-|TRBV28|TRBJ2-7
CASSLVRGVLTYEQYF
TGTGCCAGCAGCCTAGTTCGCGGGGTGTTAACCTACGAGCAGTACTTC
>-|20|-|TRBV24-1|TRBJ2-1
CATSDFRQSRGVSSYNEQFF
TGTGCCACCAGTGATTTTCGACAGTCCCGCGGGGTGAGCTCCTACAATGAGCAGTTCTTC
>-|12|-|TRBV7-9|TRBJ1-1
CASSLLRTEAFF
TGTGCCAGCAGCTTACTGAGGACTGAAGCTTTCTTT
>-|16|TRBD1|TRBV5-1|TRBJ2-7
CASSGLVVQGAHEQYF
TGCGCCAGCAGCGGACTTGTCGTCCAGGGGGCTCACGAGCAGTACTTC